The 23 T cell receptor beta chains in this list originate from one sample, sequenced in a study of blood T cell repertoires in COVID-19. This table comes from immunoSEQ multiplex PCR, and its TCRdb copy is limited to in-frame clones, with some not included. The data show over 85,000 clones, 70% to 80% seen once. The sequenced material came from peripheral blood. These receptors were taken from a woman aged 55 to 70 with acute or convalescent COVID-19.

The chain is built from TRBV2 and TRBJ1-5; D is possibly TRBD1 (5 bases). Germline CDR1 SNHLY, CDR2 FYNNEI. V was trimmed by 7 bases and J by 2 bases, leaving 12 bases between them. This CDR3 region has 14 residues. CDR3 protein: CASKEGHGNQPQHF. CDR3 nucleotide sequence: TGTGCCAGCAAGGAGGGGCATGGCAATCAGCCCCAGCATTTT. Supplemented by reference TRBV2 and TRBJ1-5, the full variable domain reads EPEVTQTPSHQVTQMGQEVILRCVPISNHLYFYWYRQILGQKVEFLVSFYNNEISEKSEIFDDQFSVERPDGSNFTLKIRSTKLEDSAMYFCASKEGHGNQPQHFGDGTRLSIL.

This chain links TRBV5-1 with TRBJ2-1; no clear D. The germline V and J ends were trimmed by 3 bases and 5 bases, with 6 bases remaining between them. The CDR3 contains 12 residues. The germline CDR1 and CDR2 sequences are SGHRS and YFSETQ. CDR3 coding DNA: TGCGCCAGCAGCTCACAGAACAATGAGCAGTTCTTC. Translating it yields CASSSQNNEQFF.

The chain carries TRBV11-2 and TRBJ1-1, with a tentative D call TRBD1 (5 bases). The CDR3 length is 14 residues. Germline assignment: CDR1 SGHAT and CDR2 FQNNGV. V was clipped by 5 bases and J by 1 base, with 11 bases between them. The CDR3 loop reads CASSLAGGNTEAFF. CDR3 DNA: TGTGCCAGCAGCCTGGCCGGGGGGAACACTGAAGCTTTCTTT. Filled out from reference TRBV11-2 and TRBJ1-1, the complete variable domain reads EAGVAQSPRYKIIEKRQSVAFWCNPISGHATLYWYQQILGQGPKLLIQFQNNGVVDDSQLPKDRFSAERLKGVDSTLKIQPAKLEDSAVYLCASSLAGGNTEAFFGQGTRLTVV.

The chain joins TRBV28 to TRBJ1-3, with a weak D call TRBD1 (6 bases). The CDR3 length is 16 residues. Germline CDR1 reads MDHEN; CDR2 reads SYDVKM. V was shortened by 6 bases and J by 0 bases, with 15 bases between the two germline ends. The CDR3 region is CASSSGQFYSGNTIYF. The CDR3, as DNA: TGTGCCAGCAGCTCTGGACAGTTCTACTCTGGAAACACCATATATTTT.

The rearrangement joins TRBV5-1 to TRBJ1-1, with TRBD1 identical over 11 bases. V trimming: 0 bases; J trimming: 7 bases; junction bases outside the gene matches: 5. The CDR3 length is 15 residues. Germline CDR1 SGHRS, CDR2 YFSETQ. The CDR3 nucleotides read TGCGCCAGCAGCTTGGCCGGACAGGGGGCCTATGAAGCTTTCTTT. Protein sequence: CASSLAGQGAYEAFF.

This clone was recorded a few times. V is TRBV5-1 and J is TRBJ1-1; D gene unclear. Germline V gives CDR1 SGHRS, CDR2 YFSETQ. This CDR3 is 14 amino acids long. Trimming removed 0 bases at V and 8 bases at J, with 14 bases between. CDR3 DNA: TGCGCCAGCAGCTTGGTAGGAGACGGCCGGGAAGCTTTCTTT. Amino acid sequence: CASSLVGDGREAFF.

The J gene is TRBJ2-5, the V gene TRBV2; the match to TRBD1 covers 8 bases. The CDR3 is 15 residues long. Trimming at V came to 6 bases and at J to 2 bases, leaving 8 bases not matched to a gene. The germline gives CDR1 SNHLY, CDR2 FYNNEI. The CDR3 DNA sequence: TGTGCCAGCAGCACCGGGACAGGCCCGCAAGAGACCCAGTACTTC. It is translated as CASSTGTGPQETQYF.

This rearrangement joins TRBV10-3 to TRBJ1-1; D is possibly TRBD1 (5 bases). CDR3 length equals 12 residues. Germline CDR1 ENHRY, CDR2 SYGVKD. V shed 10 bases and J shed 4 bases, with 13 bases lying between them. The CDR3 reads CATGGAGTEAFF. The CDR3 region has the DNA TGTGCCACCGGGGGAGCTGGCACTGAAGCTTTCTTT.

The chain uses TRBV6-1 and TRBJ2-2; tentative D call: TRBD1 (5 bases). Trimming left V 0 bases short and J 2 bases short, with 13 bases between. Germline-derived CDR1 and CDR2 are MNHNS and SASEGT. This CDR3 contains 17 residues. The CDR3 here is CASSEAGAGSNTGELFF. The CDR3 nucleotides are TGTGCCAGCAGTGAAGCGGGCGCAGGGTCAAACACCGGGGAGCTGTTTTTT.

The CDR3 spells CASSPSKGRDTEAFF. Written as DNA, the CDR3 is TGTGCCAGCAGCCCCTCTAAGGGGAGGGACACTGAAGCTTTCTTT. This chain uses TRBV4-2 with TRBJ1-1, with a possible D match to TRBD1 (5 bases). Deletions cut 4 bases from V and 3 bases from J, with 15 bases between. The germline V gene has CDR1 LGHNA and CDR2 YNFKEQ. CDR3 length equals 15 residues.

This chain joins TRBV2 and TRBJ1-4, with TRBD1 matching 7 bases. CDR3 length: 14 residues. Per the germline V gene, CDR1 is SNHLY and CDR2 is FYNNEI. Unmatched junction bases numbered 7, after V lost 4 bases and J lost 8 bases. CDR3 sequence (DNA): TGTGCCAGCAGTGTAAGGGACAGCCGGGAAAAACTGTTTTTT. Translated, it gives CASSVRDSREKLFF.

The V and J genes are TRBV5-1 and TRBJ2-3, with TRBD1 matching 8 bases. CDR3 length: 14 residues. The germline V gene encodes CDR1 SGHRS and CDR2 YFSETQ. Trimming removed 5 bases from V and 1 base from J; junction bases left unmatched: 3. CDR3 loop: CASRSTGGTDTQYF. CDR3 DNA sequence: TGCGCCAGCAGGTCGACAGGGGGCACAGATACGCAGTATTTT.

This clone has just a few counts. J is TRBJ1-2 and V is TRBV28; D gene ambiguous. The V and J ends lost 8 bases and 8 bases respectively, with 24 bases between them. Germline V CDR1 and CDR2: MDHEN, SYDVKM. This CDR3 has 15 amino acids. For the CDR3, the DNA is TGTGCCAGCTCCCTCATTTCAACGGGGTCGCGAGGCTACACCTTC. Its translation: CASSLISTGSRGYTF.

CDR3 amino acids: CASSSGHTKTGYTF. The CDR3 DNA is TGTGCCAGCAGTTCGGGACATACGAAGACGGGCTACACCTTC. The rearrangement links TRBV27 to TRBJ1-2, with D perhaps TRBD1 (6 bases). Germline assignment: CDR1 MNHEY and CDR2 SMNVEV (reference sequence). CDR3 length: 14 residues. Trimming stripped 4 bases from V and 8 bases from J, with 17 bases between.

This chain uses TRBV3-1 (or the pseudogene TRBV3-2) with TRBJ1-1; 9 positions match TRBD1. The trim removed 1 base at V and 6 bases at J, leaving 0 bases unmatched. Germline lookup yields CDR1 LGHDT and CDR2 YNNKEL (reference sequence). This CDR3 comprises 13 residues. CDR3 sequence (DNA): TGTGCCAGCAGCCAAGGACAGGGGGCTGAAGCTTTCTTT. Translating gives CASSQGQGAEAFF.

Of note for this clone: A junction boundary mismatches the germline segment, possibly from a read error. The chain couples TRBV5-4 to TRBJ1-2; 9 nucleotides agree with TRBD1. The germline V gene encodes CDR1 SGHNT and CDR2 YYREEE (reference sequence). The CDR3 length is 14 residues. The CDR3 DNA reads as TGTGCCAGCAGCTTGGTCGGGACAGGGAATGGGTACACCTTC. Amino acid sequence: CASSLVGTGNGYTF.

The J gene is TRBJ1-1, the V gene TRBV15; D is undetermined. Germline V lookup: CDR1 LNHNV, CDR2 YYDKDF (reference sequence). CDR3 length equals 14 residues. Trimming left V 3 bases short and J 5 bases short, with 13 bases between. As DNA, the CDR3 is TGTGCCACCAGCAGTAGAGGCGAGTTGACTGAAGCTTTCTTT. Amino acids: CATSSRGELTEAFF.

The chain employs TRBV19 and TRBJ1-4; 8 nucleotides agree with TRBD1. The trim removed 6 bases at V and 8 bases at J, leaving 8 bases unmatched. Germline values: CDR1 LNHDA, CDR2 SQIVND (reference sequence). There are 14 residues in the CDR3. The CDR3 region is CASRNRGAGEKLFF. CDR3 DNA: TGTGCCAGTAGGAACAGGGGGGCTGGAGAAAAACTGTTTTTT. Drawing the rest from reference TRBV19 and TRBJ1-4, the complete variable domain is DGGITQSPKYLFRKEGQNVTLSCEQNLNHDAMYWYRQDPGQGLRLIYYSQIVNDFQKGDIAEGYSVSREKKESFPLTVTSAQKNPTAFYLCASRNRGAGEKLFFGSGTQLSVL.

The chain uses TRBV28 and TRBJ1-1; D might be TRBD1 (5 bases). This CDR3 region has 13 residues. Trimming pared 6 bases from V and 8 bases from J, leaving 16 bases between. Looked up from germline, CDR1 is MDHEN and CDR2 is SYDVKM. CDR3 sequence reads: CASSPGGHGEAFF. CDR3 coding DNA: TGTGCCAGCAGCCCGGGGGGTCACGGCGAAGCTTTCTTT. The variable domain in full, with the rest retrieved from reference TRBV28 and TRBJ1-1, is DVKVTQSSRYLVKRTGEKVFLECVQDMDHENMFWYRQDPGLGLRLIYFSYDVKMKEKGDIPEGYSVSREKKERFSLILESASTNQTSMYLCASSPGGHGEAFFGQGTRLTVV.

The chain has TRBV19 and TRBJ1-5, with D possibly TRBD1 on 5 matching bases. CDR3 length: 18 residues. The V and J ends lost 5 bases and 0 bases respectively, with 20 bases between them. The V gene's germline CDR1 is LNHDA and CDR2 SQIVND (reference sequence). The CDR3 DNA is TGTGCCAGTAGTCCTGGGGACTGGGAAATCCATAGCAATCAGCCCCAGCATTTT. Protein: CASSPGDWEIHSNQPQHF. Variable domain in full (rest from reference TRBV19 and TRBJ1-5): DGGITQSPKYLFRKEGQNVTLSCEQNLNHDAMYWYRQDPGQGLRLIYYSQIVNDFQKGDIAEGYSVSREKKESFPLTVTSAQKNPTAFYLCASSPGDWEIHSNQPQHFGDGTRLSIL.

The chain links TRBV30 to TRBJ2-3; 8 bases are shared with TRBD1. The junction had 10 bases not matched to a gene; V was cut back by 1 base and J by 13 bases. Germline loops: CDR1 GTSNPN, CDR2 SVGIG (reference sequence). There are 13 residues in the CDR3. The CDR3 bases are TGTGCCTGGAGTGAGATACGACAGGGGCGGGAGTATTTT. Translating gives CAWSEIRQGREYF. Complete variable domain (other parts from reference TRBV30 and TRBJ2-3): SQTIHQWPATLVQPVGSPLSLECTVEGTSNPNLYWYRQAAGRGLQLLFYSVGIGQISSEVPQNLSASRPQDRQFILSSKKLLLSDSGFYLCAWSEIRQGREYFGPGTRLTVL.

The CDR3 loop reads CASFDRSSYEQYF. The DNA for the CDR3 is TGTGCCAGCTTCGACAGGAGCTCCTACGAGCAGTACTTC. The rearrangement joins TRBV28 to TRBJ2-7, with D perhaps TRBD1 (6 bases). There are 13 residues in the CDR3. Germline assignment: CDR1 MDHEN and CDR2 SYDVKM. Between the trimmed V and J ends, which lost 8 bases and 0 bases, there was a span of 11 bases.

The CDR3 DNA follows: TGTGCCAGCAGTTTTGCGGGAGCAACTAATGAAAAACTGTTTTTT. Protein sequence: CASSFAGATNEKLFF. This chain links TRBV28 with TRBJ1-4, with unresolved D. Germline-derived CDR1 and CDR2 are MDHEN and SYDVKM. V lost 3 bases, J lost 0 bases, and 8 bases lay in between. There are 15 residues in the CDR3.